The 17 T cell receptor beta chains presented below share a single source sample, sequenced in a study of technical replicates of blood from several donors. The assay was immunoSEQ multiplex PCR, and TCRdb's table has in-frame clones only and misses some. The sample records more than 45,000 clones, approximately 95% being singletons. The sequenced material came from PBMCs. These receptors were collected from a human donor in good health. Some clones in this sample may be carry-over from other donors' samples.

The chain recombines TRBV29-1 with TRBJ2-2; D is unresolved. The CDR3 loop spans 15 amino acids. CDR1 is SQVTM and CDR2 is ANQGSEA in the germline V gene. Trimming pared 4 bases from V and 1 base from J, leaving 13 bases between. CDR3 sequence: CSVALLSQNTGELFF. The DNA for the CDR3 is TGCAGCGTTGCCCTACTGAGTCAGAACACCGGGGAGCTGTTTTTT.

The chain employs TRBV2 and TRBJ2-7, with 9 bases identical to TRBD2. CDR3 length equals 14 residues. V shed 6 bases, J shed 4 bases, and the junction held 7 bases outside the gene matches. Germline CDR1 SNHLY, CDR2 FYNNEI. CDR3 coding DNA: TGTGCCAGCAGCGGCGGGGGGGGAAGGTACGAGCAGTACTTC. It yields the protein CASSGGGGRYEQYF. Full variable domain (missing parts from reference TRBV2 and TRBJ2-7): EPEVTQTPSHQVTQMGQEVILRCVPISNHLYFYWYRQILGQKVEFLVSFYNNEISEKSEIFDDQFSVERPDGSNFTLKIRSTKLEDSAMYFCASSGGGGRYEQYFGPGTRLTVT.

The chain links TRBV12-2 to TRBJ2-5; the tabulated D call, TRBD2, remains unverified against the DNA. TRBV12-2 is deemed a pseudogene. The CDR3 covers 16 residues. The chain's CDR3 is CASRLPPRGGEKTQYF. As DNA, the CDR3 is TGTGCAAGTCGCTTACCACCCCGAGGGGGGGAAAAGACCCAGTACTTC.

The chain couples TRBV30 to TRBJ1-2; tentatively, D is TRBD1 (5 bases). Germline V gene lookup returns CDR1 GTSNPN and CDR2 SVGIG (reference sequence). The CDR3 contains 13 residues. Trimming took 5 bases from V and 4 from J, leaving 14 bases between them. The CDR3 is CAWSDNPIYGYTF. CDR3 sequence (DNA): TGTGCCTGGTCGGACAACCCAATCTATGGCTACACCTTC.

CDR3: CASSSEGDSSSFVTQYF. The CDR3 coding sequence is TGTGCCAGCAGCTCAGAGGGGGACAGTTCTAGTTTCGTGACCCAGTACTTC. The chain couples TRBV11-1 to TRBJ2-5; 7 bases match TRBD1. This CDR3 is 17 amino acids long. CDR1 and CDR2 from the germline V gene are SGHAT and FQDESV (reference sequence). V was pared by 4 bases and J by 7 bases, with 18 bases of the junction left unmatched.

This chain links TRBV4-3 with TRBJ2-5, with 8 positions matching TRBD2. This CDR3 has 18 residues. CDR1 and CDR2 from the germline V gene are LGHNA and YSLEER. J gave up 1 base and V 0 bases, and 10 bases lay outside the gene matches. The CDR3 DNA reads as TGCGCCAGCAGCCAAGAATACTCTTCAGGACTAGCCCAAGAGACCCAGTACTTC. Amino acid sequence: CASSQEYSSGLAQETQYF.

CDR3 sequence (DNA): TGTGCCAGCAGTGAGGGACAGGGGGCGGGCTATGGCTACACCTTC. Protein sequence: CASSEGQGAGYGYTF. V usage is TRBV25-1 and J usage is TRBJ1-2; TRBD1 agrees at 12 bases. The CDR3 loop spans 15 amino acids. The V gene's germline CDR1 is MGHDK and CDR2 SYGVNS. Losses at the gene ends were 3 bases for V and 4 bases for J; bases not matched to a gene: 3.

The chain employs TRBV5-1 and TRBJ2-3; 13 nucleotides agree with TRBD2. Losses at the gene ends were 3 bases for V and 3 bases for J; bases not matched to a gene: 4. This CDR3 spans 16 amino acids. CDR1 and CDR2 from the germline V gene are SGHRS and YFSETQ. The CDR3 protein is CASSWGTSGVTDTQYF. The CDR3 DNA reads TGCGCCAGCAGCTGGGGGACTAGCGGGGTGACAGATACGCAGTATTTT.

A single count supports this clone. The V gene is TRBV7-6, the J gene TRBJ2-1, with D uncertain. The length of the CDR3 is 15 residues. V lost 2 bases, J lost 3 bases, and 11 bases lay in between. Germline V gives CDR1 SGHVS, CDR2 FNYEAQ. The CDR3 nucleotides read TGTGCCAGCAGCTTATACCCCACTGGCTACAATGAGCAGTTCTTC. Amino acid sequence: CASSLYPTGYNEQFF.

The rearrangement uses TRBV27 and TRBJ2-7; 9 positions match TRBD2. This CDR3 has 12 residues. The germline V gene has CDR1 MNHEY and CDR2 SMNVEV (reference sequence). The trim removed 5 bases at V and 7 bases at J, leaving 3 bases unmatched. The CDR3 sequence: CASSISGREQYF. In DNA form, the CDR3 reads TGTGCCAGCAGTATAAGCGGGAGGGAGCAGTACTTC.

V gene TRBV6-4 combines with J gene TRBJ2-1, with 11 bases aligning to TRBD2. The germline gives CDR1 MRHNA, CDR2 SNTAGT. V shed 4 bases, J shed 7 bases, and the junction held 6 bases outside the gene matches. The length of the CDR3 is 15 residues. The CDR3 loop reads CASSAASGGMNEQFF. CDR3 in DNA: TGTGCCAGCAGTGCCGCTAGCGGGGGGATGAATGAGCAGTTCTTC.

This clone came up once. The genes are TRBV21-1 and TRBJ2-6; the table gives TRBD2 as D, unverified against the DNA. TRBV21-1 is a pseudogene segment. The CDR3 is made up of 18 amino acids. CDR3 nucleotides: TGTGCCAGCAGCAAAGCTAGCGGGGGGGCTTCTGGGGCCAACGTCCTGACTTTC. It yields the protein CASSKASGGASGANVLTF.

The V and J genes are TRBV7-2 and TRBJ2-7, with 7 bases fitting TRBD2. The DNA matches TRBJ2-5 better at its end, which makes the J call doubtful. The CDR3 contains 15 residues. Germline V gives CDR1 SGHTA, CDR2 FQGNSA. CDR3 amino acids: CASSRSGLTSGTQYF. CDR3 in DNA: TGTGCCAGCAGCCGGTCGGGACTAACAAGTGGGACCCAGTACTTC.

CDR3 sequence: CASSSSGGTEAFF. The CDR3 DNA is TGTGCCAGCAGCTCCTCTGGGGGGACTGAAGCTTTCTTT. The gene calls are TRBV7-3 and TRBJ1-1, with D possibly TRBD1 on 5 matching bases. Germline V gene sequence: CDR1 SGHTA, CDR2 FQGTGA. The length of the CDR3 is 13 residues. Between the trimmed V and J ends, which lost 4 bases and 5 bases, there was a span of 11 bases.

In nucleotides, the CDR3 is TGCGCCAGCAGGCCGGGACTACTCGTCCTCGAGCAGTACTTC. Residues: CASRPGLLVLEQYF. The V and J genes are TRBV5-1 and TRBJ2-7, with TRBD2 matching over 7 bases. The ends lost 5 bases at V and 6 bases at J; junction bases unmatched: 11. The CDR3 runs 14 residues. CDR1 SGHRS and CDR2 YFSETQ come from the germline V gene.

This clone occurred a few times. V and J are TRBV4-2 and TRBJ1-2; 8 bases agree with TRBD1. After removal of 4 bases from V and 1 base from J, the junction contained 5 bases not matched to a gene. Germline CDR1 and CDR2: LGHNA and YNFKEQ. CDR3 size: 15 residues. CDR3 sequence: CASSRSGTGNYGYTF. The CDR3 region has the DNA TGTGCCAGCAGCCGATCCGGGACAGGTAACTATGGCTACACCTTC.

This chain joins TRBV18 and TRBJ2-7; 9 nucleotides align to TRBD1. Germline CDR1 KGHSH, CDR2 LQKENI. V trimming: 4 bases; J trimming: 0 bases; junction bases outside the gene matches: 10. The CDR3 has 17 residues. The CDR3 spells CASSRYRGQTDSYEQYF. The CDR3 DNA reads TGTGCCAGCTCACGCTACAGGGGGCAAACAGACTCCTACGAGCAGTACTTC.